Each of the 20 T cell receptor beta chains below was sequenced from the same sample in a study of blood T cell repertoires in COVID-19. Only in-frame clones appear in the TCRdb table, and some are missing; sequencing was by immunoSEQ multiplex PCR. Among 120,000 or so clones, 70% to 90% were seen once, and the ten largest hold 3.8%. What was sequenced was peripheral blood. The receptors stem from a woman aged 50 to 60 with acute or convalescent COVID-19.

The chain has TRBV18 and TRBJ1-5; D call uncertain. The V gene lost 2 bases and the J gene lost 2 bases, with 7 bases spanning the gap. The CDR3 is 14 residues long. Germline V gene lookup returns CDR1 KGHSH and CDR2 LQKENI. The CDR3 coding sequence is TGTGCCAGCTCACCAGAGAGTGGCAATCAGCCCCAGCATTTT. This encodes CASSPESGNQPQHF.

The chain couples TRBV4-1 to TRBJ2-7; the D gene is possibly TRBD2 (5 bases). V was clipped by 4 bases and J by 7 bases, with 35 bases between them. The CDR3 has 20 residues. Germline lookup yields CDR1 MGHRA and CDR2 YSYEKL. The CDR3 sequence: CASSRSPLSPVPRGPKEQYF. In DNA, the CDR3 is TGCGCCAGCAGCCGCTCTCCTCTATCCCCCGTACCCAGAGGGCCGAAGGAGCAGTACTTC.

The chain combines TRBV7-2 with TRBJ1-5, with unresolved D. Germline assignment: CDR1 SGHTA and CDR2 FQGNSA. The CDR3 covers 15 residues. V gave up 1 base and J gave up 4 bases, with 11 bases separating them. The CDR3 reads CASSLGVDWNQPQHF. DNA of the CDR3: TGTGCCAGCAGCTTAGGGGTGGACTGGAATCAGCCCCAGCATTTT.

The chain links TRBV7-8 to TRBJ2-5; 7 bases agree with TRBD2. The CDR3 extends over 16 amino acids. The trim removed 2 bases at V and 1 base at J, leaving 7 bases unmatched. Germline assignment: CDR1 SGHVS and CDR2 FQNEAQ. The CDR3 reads CASSLQASGFQETQYF. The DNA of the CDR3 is TGTGCCAGCAGCTTACAGGCTAGCGGCTTCCAAGAGACCCAGTACTTC.

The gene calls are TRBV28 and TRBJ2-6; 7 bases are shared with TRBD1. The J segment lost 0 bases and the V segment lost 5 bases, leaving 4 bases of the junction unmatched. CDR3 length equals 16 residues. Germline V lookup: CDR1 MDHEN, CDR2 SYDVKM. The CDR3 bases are TGTGCCAGCAGTGAGGACAGGCCCTCTGGGGCCAACGTCCTGACTTTC. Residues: CASSEDRPSGANVLTF.

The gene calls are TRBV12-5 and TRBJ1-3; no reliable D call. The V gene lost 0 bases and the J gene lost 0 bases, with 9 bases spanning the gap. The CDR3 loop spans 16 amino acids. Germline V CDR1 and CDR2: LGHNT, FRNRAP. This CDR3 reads CASGLVLSNSGNTIYF. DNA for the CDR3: TGTGCTAGTGGTTTGGTACTGTCCAACTCTGGAAACACCATATATTTT.

The CDR3 nucleotides read TGCGCCAGCAGCCCGGACACGGATTCACCCCTCCACTTT. Protein sequence: CASSPDTDSPLHF. The rearrangement links TRBV5-1 to TRBJ1-6, with D possibly TRBD1 on 5 matching bases. The V gene's germline CDR1 is SGHRS and CDR2 YFSETQ. V gave up 4 bases and J gave up 8 bases, with 10 bases separating them. This CDR3 has 13 amino acids.

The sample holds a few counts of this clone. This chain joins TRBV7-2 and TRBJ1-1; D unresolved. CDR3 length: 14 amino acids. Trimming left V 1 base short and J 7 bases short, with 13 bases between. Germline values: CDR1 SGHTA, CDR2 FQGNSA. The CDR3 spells CASSLVFRSNEAFF. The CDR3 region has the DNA TGTGCCAGCAGCTTAGTCTTTCGGAGCAATGAAGCTTTCTTT.

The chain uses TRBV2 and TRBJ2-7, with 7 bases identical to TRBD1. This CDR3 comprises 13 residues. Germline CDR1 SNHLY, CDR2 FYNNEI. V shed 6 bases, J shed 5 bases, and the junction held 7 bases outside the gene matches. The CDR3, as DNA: TGTGCCAGCAGGCTACAACAGGGGAACGAGCAGTACTTC. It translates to CASRLQQGNEQYF.

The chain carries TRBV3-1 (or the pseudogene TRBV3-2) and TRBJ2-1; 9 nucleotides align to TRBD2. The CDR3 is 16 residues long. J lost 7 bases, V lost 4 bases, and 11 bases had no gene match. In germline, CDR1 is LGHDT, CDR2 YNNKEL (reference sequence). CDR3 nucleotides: TGTGCCAGCAGCCTAAGGACGCGGGAGGGTTGGAATGAGCAGTTCTTC. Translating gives CASSLRTREGWNEQFF.

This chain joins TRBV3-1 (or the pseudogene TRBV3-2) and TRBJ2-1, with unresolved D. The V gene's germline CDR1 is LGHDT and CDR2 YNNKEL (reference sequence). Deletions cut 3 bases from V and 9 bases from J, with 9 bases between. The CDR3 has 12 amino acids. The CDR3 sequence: CASSHPRSEQFF. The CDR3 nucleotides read TGTGCCAGCAGCCACCCTCGCAGTGAGCAGTTCTTC.

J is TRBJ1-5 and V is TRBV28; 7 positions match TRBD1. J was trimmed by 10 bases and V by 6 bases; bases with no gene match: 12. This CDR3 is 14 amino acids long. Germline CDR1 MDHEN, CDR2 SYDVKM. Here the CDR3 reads CASRTPGGPDPQHF. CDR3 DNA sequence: TGTGCCAGCAGGACTCCAGGGGGTCCGGATCCCCAGCATTTT.

CDR3 protein: CASSIVHADFSYNEQFF. CDR3 DNA: TGTGCCAGTAGTATAGTGCACGCCGACTTCTCCTACAATGAGCAGTTCTTC. The rearrangement joins TRBV19 to TRBJ2-1; D ambiguous. Germline-derived CDR1 and CDR2 are LNHDA and SQIVND (reference sequence). The CDR3 length is 17 residues. V dropped 1 base and J dropped 0 bases, with 13 bases sitting between them. The entire variable domain, with the rest obtained from reference TRBV19 and TRBJ2-1, is as follows: DGGITQSPKYLFRKEGQNVTLSCEQNLNHDAMYWYRQDPGQGLRLIYYSQIVNDFQKGDIAEGYSVSREKKESFPLTVTSAQKNPTAFYLCASSIVHADFSYNEQFFGPGTRLTVL.

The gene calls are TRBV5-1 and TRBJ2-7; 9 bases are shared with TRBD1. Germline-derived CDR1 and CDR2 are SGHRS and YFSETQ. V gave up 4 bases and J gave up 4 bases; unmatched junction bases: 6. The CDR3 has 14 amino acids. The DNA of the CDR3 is TGCGCCAGCAGCACCGGGACAGGGCTGTACGAGCAGTACTTC. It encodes CASSTGTGLYEQYF.

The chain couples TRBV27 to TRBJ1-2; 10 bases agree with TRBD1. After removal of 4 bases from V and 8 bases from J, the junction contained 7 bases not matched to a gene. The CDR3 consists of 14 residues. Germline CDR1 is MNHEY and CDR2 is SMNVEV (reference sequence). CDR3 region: CASSSGQGVFGYTF. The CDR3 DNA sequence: TGTGCCAGCAGTTCTGGACAGGGGGTATTCGGCTACACCTTC.

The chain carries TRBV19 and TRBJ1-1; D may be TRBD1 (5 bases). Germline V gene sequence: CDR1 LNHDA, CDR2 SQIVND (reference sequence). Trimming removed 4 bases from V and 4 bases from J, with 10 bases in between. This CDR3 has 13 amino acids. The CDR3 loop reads CASSTGKSTEAFF. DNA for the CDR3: TGTGCCAGTAGTACAGGGAAGAGCACTGAAGCTTTCTTT.

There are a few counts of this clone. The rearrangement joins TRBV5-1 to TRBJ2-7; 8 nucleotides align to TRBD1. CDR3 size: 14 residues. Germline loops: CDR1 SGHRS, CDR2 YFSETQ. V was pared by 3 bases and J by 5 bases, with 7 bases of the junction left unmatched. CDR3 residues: CASSSAGGVNEQYF. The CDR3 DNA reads TGCGCCAGCAGCTCGGCAGGGGGCGTGAACGAGCAGTACTTC.

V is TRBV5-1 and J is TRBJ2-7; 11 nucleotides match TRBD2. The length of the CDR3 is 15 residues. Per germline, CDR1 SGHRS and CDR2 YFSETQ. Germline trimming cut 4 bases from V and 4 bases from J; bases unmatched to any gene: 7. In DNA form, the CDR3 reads TGCGCCAGCAGCGCGGGACTAGCGGTGTTGTACGAGCAGTACTTC. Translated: CASSAGLAVLYEQYF.

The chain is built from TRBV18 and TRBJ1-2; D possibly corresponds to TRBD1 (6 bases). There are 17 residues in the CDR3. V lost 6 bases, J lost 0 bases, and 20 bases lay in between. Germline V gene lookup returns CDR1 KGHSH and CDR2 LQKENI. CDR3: CASSHRDIISTNYGYTF. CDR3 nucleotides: TGTGCCAGCTCGCACCGGGACATCATTTCCACTAACTATGGCTACACCTTC.

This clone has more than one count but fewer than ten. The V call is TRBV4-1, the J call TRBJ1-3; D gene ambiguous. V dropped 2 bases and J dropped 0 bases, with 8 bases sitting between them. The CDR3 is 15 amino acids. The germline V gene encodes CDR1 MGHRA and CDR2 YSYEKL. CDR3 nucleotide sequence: TGCGCCAGCAGCCAATTATTAATCTCTGGAAACACCATATATTTT. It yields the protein CASSQLLISGNTIYF.